Detailed here is one T cell receptor (beta chain). This clone's antigen is unknown. No much larger clone is present one base from it, and per-base qualities are unavailable. V loses 5 bases of germline sequence and J loses 8 bases, and the interval between the two ends is 18 bases. CDR1 and CDR2 are read off the germline V gene as MDHEN and SYDVKM. The CDR3, cysteine through phenylalanine, is 15 amino acids long. Only the CDR3 region is kept as DNA, spanning 45 bases read in frame from base 1. Whole blood was collected in K2EDTA tubes by collaborating institutions according to the institutions' own protocols. Collaborator samples were shipped for TCRbeta analysis as frozen whole blood, isolated PBMCs, or DNA extracted from either sample type. These data originate in a study of blood T cell repertoires in COVID-19 (dated by TCRdb to 2020 to 2022). General notes on the study: Collaborator samples came from the United States, Italy and Spain and covered acute and convalescent phases of COVID-19. The material from the prospective study consisted of cDNA or gDNA derived from T cells, B-cell-depleted T cells, or PBMCs. Deeply sampled blood TCRbeta repertoires from subjects exposed to, actively infected with, or recovered from COVID-19 were included in the dataset. A freely available public database, intended as a resource for researchers studying the immune response to SARS-CoV-2, is where the repertoires were released. The samples were drawn from two sources: the first 160 participants of the ongoing ImmuneRACE study, and 1,200 or so subjects contributed by 6 global collaborators. The sample metadata nearly always contained a de-identified subject ID, COVID-19 status, age in years and sex. Where HLA class I and class II types were available, the types were taken from metadata supplied by the sample provider, not from assay-based typing.

Summary of the overall study and its limitations: Clinical and demographic metadata were provided uncurated, with the amount varying by source and participant.

TCRbeta CDR3 regions were amplified from genomic DNA by means of the immunoSEQ Assay, a bias-controlled multiplex PCR. Regarding the original processing steps: Nucleated cell counts per sample were estimated from amplification of reference gene primers within the assay. To quantify the absolute abundance of each unique TCRbeta CDR3 rearrangement, sequence reads were collapsed and filtered. For each sample, productive Simpson clonality was calculated by taking the square root of Simpson's diversity index across productive rearrangements. TCRdb retrieved this table from immuneACCESS and kept in-frame rearrangements only. Not all clones are present; in checked studies, unresolved V genes account for under half, and no reason is known for the remainder. V and J calls and clone size are as listed in that table; D and trimming were resolved from the DNA. The sample has roughly 140,000 clones on record, about 86% of them singletons. Jointly, the top ten make up more than 3% of the sample.

Sample: peripheral blood. The receptor was derived from a man in his sixties or seventies with acute or convalescent COVID-19. This chain joins TRBV28 to TRBJ1-4, with TRBD1 as a weak D call on 6 bases. The CDR3 corresponds to CASSITQGLAEKLFF. The DNA sequence is given as TGTGCCAGCAGTATCACTCAGGGGTTAGCAGAAAAACTGTTTTTT. This CDR3, with the reference TRBV28 and TRBJ1-4 proteins standing in past its ends, gives the full variable domain DVKVTQSSRYLVKRTGEKVFLECVQDMDHENMFWYRQDPGLGLRLIYFSYDVKMKEKGDIPEGYSVSREKKERFSLILESASTNQTSMYLCASSITQGLAEKLFFGSGTQLSVL.